This T cell receptor (beta chain) was sequenced in a study of blood T cell repertoires in COVID-19. At the level of the study: Acute-phase and convalescent COVID-19 samples originated in the United States, Italy and Spain. PBMCs, B-cell-depleted T cells, or T cells were the source of the cDNA or gDNA that made up the material.

Profiling relied on immunoSEQ multiplex PCR, and the TCRdb table lists in-frame clones only, not all of them. The sample comprises a few hundred thousand clones, around 87% of which are singletons, and 7.2% rests with the top ten. Cohorts were based on clinical histories the participants reported. The sample consisted of PBMCs or T cells enriched from blood (not recorded which). The sequence was collected from a young man in a cohort exposed to, infected with or recovered from COVID-19 (not recorded which).

CDR3 DNA sequence: TGTGCCAGCAGCCCTGCTGGGACAGGGAACTATGGCTACACCTTC. This translates into CASSPAGTGNYGYTF. The chain has TRBV28 and TRBJ1-2, with 9 bases that match TRBD1. Losses at the gene ends were 6 bases for V and 2 bases for J; bases not matched to a gene: 7. The V gene's germline CDR1 is MDHEN and CDR2 SYDVKM. The CDR3 runs to 15 residues.